Presented here are 26 T cell receptor beta chains from one specimen sequenced in a study of beta chain features in type 1 diabetes. Investigators reverse transcribed all isolated RNA, so they sequenced expressed TCRB transcripts. Produced via immunoSEQ multiplex PCR; TCRdb's table is partial and in-frame only. The sample includes around 250,000 clones, more than 65% of them seen just once. The material sequenced was naive CD4+ T cells from blood. Receptor source: a young man in good health.

This clone has a handful of counts. The V and J genes are TRBV23-1 and TRBJ2-3; 8 nucleotides align to TRBD1. TRBV23-1 is labeled an ORF, and its function is uncertain. The V gene end was trimmed by 7 bases and the J gene end by 2 bases; junction bases not matched to a gene: 8. CDR3 length: 15 residues. The CDR3 here is CASIPGTGNTDTQYF. CDR3 DNA: TGCGCCAGCATACCCGGGACAGGAAACACAGATACGCAGTATTTT.

The chain employs TRBV30 and TRBJ1-1; TRBD1 agrees at 8 bases. The CDR3 is 14 amino acids. The ends lost 2 bases at V and 5 bases at J; junction bases unmatched: 7. CDR1 is GTSNPN and CDR2 is SVGIG in the germline V gene (reference sequence). The CDR3 DNA follows: TGTGCCTGGAGTACCCGGACAGGGAGAACTGAAGCTTTCTTT. As protein: CAWSTRTGRTEAFF.

This clone was found once. J is TRBJ2-7 and V is TRBV30, with D unclear. This CDR3 is built from 14 residues. The V gene's germline CDR1 is GTSNPN and CDR2 SVGIG (reference sequence). The V gene lost 0 bases and the J gene lost 2 bases, with 11 bases spanning the gap. CDR3 region: CAWSVPYRTYEQYF. In nucleotides, the CDR3 is TGTGCCTGGAGTGTACCCTACAGAACCTACGAGCAGTACTTC.

This chain joins TRBV5-1 and TRBJ2-3; 7 nucleotides match TRBD1. Trimming took 2 bases from V and 4 from J; bases not matched to a gene: 7. Germline values: CDR1 SGHRS, CDR2 YFSETQ. The CDR3 contains 15 residues. This CDR3 reads CASSFGDRDADTQYF. DNA for the CDR3: TGCGCCAGCAGCTTCGGAGACAGGGACGCAGATACGCAGTATTTT.

The V call is TRBV29-1, the J call TRBJ2-3, with D hard to call. The germline V gene encodes CDR1 SQVTM and CDR2 ANQGSEA. V was shortened by 7 bases and J by 2 bases, with 7 bases between the two germline ends. This CDR3 has 11 residues. The CDR3 spells CSALPTDTQYF. The DNA of the CDR3 is TGCAGCGCTCTGCCCACAGATACGCAGTATTTT.

The chain employs TRBV5-4 and TRBJ2-3, with TRBD2 matching over 11 bases. The CDR3 is made up of 16 amino acids. The V segment lost 4 bases and the J segment 2 bases; nucleotides outside the gene matches: 6. Germline V gene data show CDR1 as SGHNT and CDR2 as YYREEE (reference sequence). In DNA, the CDR3 is TGTGCCAGCAGCCCGGGGACTAGCGGTTCCACAGATACGCAGTATTTT. This translates into CASSPGTSGSTDTQYF.

The V gene is TRBV30, the J gene TRBJ1-3; D is unclear. Germline values: CDR1 GTSNPN, CDR2 SVGIG (reference sequence). Trimming pared 3 bases from V and 0 bases from J, leaving 9 bases between. The CDR3 is 14 residues long. CDR3 DNA: TGTGCCTGGAGCCCAGGACTCTCTGGAAACACCATATATTTT. Protein: CAWSPGLSGNTIYF. The variable domain in full, completed from reference TRBV30 and TRBJ1-3, reads SQTIHQWPATLVQPVGSPLSLECTVEGTSNPNLYWYRQAAGRGLQLLFYSVGIGQISSEVPQNLSASRPQDRQFILSSKKLLLSDSGFYLCAWSPGLSGNTIYFGEGSWLTVV.

This clone turned up a few times. The chain combines TRBV5-4 with TRBJ2-3; D is undetermined. Trimming shortened V by 5 bases and J by 2 bases, and 9 bases separated the two germline ends. Germline V gene lookup returns CDR1 SGHNT and CDR2 YYREEE (reference sequence). This CDR3 has 13 amino acids. CDR3 sequence (DNA): TGTGCCAGCAGAGACCCTGACACAGATACGCAGTATTTT. It yields the protein CASRDPDTDTQYF.

The rearrangement uses TRBV6-5 and TRBJ1-5; D might be TRBD1 (6 bases). Per the germline V gene, CDR1 is MNHEY and CDR2 is SVGAGI. V shed 5 bases and J shed 6 bases, with 11 bases lying between them. The CDR3 loop spans 13 amino acids. In nucleotides, the CDR3 is TGTGCCAGCAGTCACAGGGAGGCTCAGCCCCAGCATTTT. This translates into CASSHREAQPQHF.

V gene TRBV6-5 combines with J gene TRBJ2-3; 7 bases are shared with TRBD2. Germline CDR1 is MNHEY and CDR2 is SVGAGI. The trim removed 2 bases at V and 4 bases at J, leaving 6 bases unmatched. This CDR3 is 15 amino acids long. This chain's CDR3 is CASSYSGRASDTQYF. Written as DNA, the CDR3 is TGTGCCAGCAGTTACAGTGGGAGGGCCTCAGATACGCAGTATTTT.

As to this clone: Other DNA sequences in the sample encode the same CDR3. The chain uses TRBV30 and TRBJ1-5; D unclear. The V end was cut by 1 base, the J end by 6 bases, with 7 bases between. The CDR3 spans 12 residues. Germline loops: CDR1 GTSNPN, CDR2 SVGIG (reference sequence). CDR3 DNA sequence: TGTGCCTGGAGTGGGGGAACTCAGCCCCAGCATTTT. It translates to CAWSGGTQPQHF.

This sequence joins TRBV5-1 and TRBJ2-3; D is tentatively TRBD1 or TRBD2 (5 bases each). Trimming removed 0 bases at V and 2 bases at J, with 10 bases between. The CDR3 extends over 15 amino acids. Germline lookup yields CDR1 SGHRS and CDR2 YFSETQ. CDR3: CASSLAGTDTDTQYF. CDR3 nucleotide sequence: TGCGCCAGCAGCTTGGCAGGGACCGACACAGATACGCAGTATTTT.

This chain uses TRBV29-1 with TRBJ2-1, with 11 bases identical to TRBD2. Germline lookup yields CDR1 SQVTM and CDR2 ANQGSEA. The J segment lost 0 bases and the V segment lost 4 bases, leaving 2 bases of the junction unmatched. The length of the CDR3 is 15 residues. CDR3 DNA: TGCAGCGTTGTAGCGGGAGGGCCCTCCTACAATGAGCAGTTCTTC. Its protein is CSVVAGGPSYNEQFF.

The J gene is TRBJ2-1, the V gene TRBV11-2; 8 bases are shared with TRBD2. The V segment lost 2 bases and the J segment 8 bases; nucleotides outside the gene matches: 17. This CDR3 contains 18 residues. In germline, CDR1 is SGHAT, CDR2 FQNNGV. Here the CDR3 DNA reads TGTGCCAGCAGCTTAAGGGATTGGGAAACGGGAGGGCCTCATGAGCAGTTCTTC. Translating gives CASSLRDWETGGPHEQFF.

This clone was seen a few times. The J gene is TRBJ2-1, the V gene TRBV11-2, with 9 bases identical to TRBD2. Germline CDR1 SGHAT, CDR2 FQNNGV. The V and J ends lost 4 bases and 5 bases, in that order; junction bases with no gene match: 9. CDR3 length: 16 amino acids. In DNA, the CDR3 is TGTGCCAGCAGCTGGGCCGGGGGACTAGCTAACAATGAGCAGTTCTTC. Amino acid sequence: CASSWAGGLANNEQFF.

The chain couples TRBV30 to TRBJ2-1, with 9 nucleotides matching TRBD2. Germline-derived CDR1 and CDR2 are GTSNPN and SVGIG (reference sequence). This CDR3 spans 15 amino acids. The V and J ends lost 1 base and 7 bases, in that order; junction bases with no gene match: 8. CDR3 in DNA: TGTGCCTGGAGTGGTGCTAGCGGGGTAGGGAATGAGCAGTTCTTC. The encoded protein is CAWSGASGVGNEQFF.

The chain combines TRBV29-1 with TRBJ1-2; no clear D. Looked up from germline, CDR1 is SQVTM and CDR2 is ANQGSEA. This CDR3 is 11 amino acids long. Trimming shortened V by 5 bases and J by 8 bases, and 12 bases separated the two germline ends. CDR3 residues: CSVSGDSGYTF. CDR3 coding DNA: TGCAGCGTTTCAGGAGATAGCGGCTACACCTTC.

Only a few counts were recorded for this clone. The V gene is TRBV14, the J gene TRBJ2-3; D call uncertain. V lost 2 bases and J 0 bases, leaving 6 bases between the germline ends. This CDR3 is built from 14 residues. Germline assignment: CDR1 SGHDN and CDR2 FVKESK. CDR3 sequence: CASSQRSSTDTQYF. Written as DNA, the CDR3 is TGTGCCAGCAGCCAACGAAGTAGCACAGATACGCAGTATTTT.

The chain carries TRBV28 and TRBJ2-5; the D gene is possibly TRBD1 (6 bases). Trimming took off 6 bases at V and 5 bases at J, with 13 bases between the two ends. Germline CDR1 MDHEN, CDR2 SYDVKM. The length of the CDR3 is 13 residues. The CDR3 DNA is TGTGCCAGCAGCCGGGACAATGGGGAGACCCAGTACTTC. It codes for CASSRDNGETQYF.

CDR3 sequence: CSVESGRGEQYF. The CDR3 DNA reads TGCAGCGTTGAGTCCGGGAGGGGGGAGCAGTACTTC. The chain couples TRBV29-1 to TRBJ2-7; the match to TRBD2 covers 8 bases. CDR3 length: 12 residues. Unmatched junction bases numbered 5, after V lost 3 bases and J lost 7 bases. Germline V gene lookup returns CDR1 SQVTM and CDR2 ANQGSEA.

DNA for the CDR3: TGCAGCGTCGCCCTCTTGGGGGCCACTTCCTACGAGCAGTACTTC. Translation gives CSVALLGATSYEQYF. The genes are TRBV29-1 and TRBJ2-7; tentatively, D is TRBD1 (6 bases). Trimming shortened V by 6 bases and J by 1 base, and 19 bases separated the two germline ends. This CDR3 comprises 15 residues. Germline V CDR1 and CDR2: SQVTM, ANQGSEA.

This chain joins TRBV30 and TRBJ1-4; D remains ambiguous. Germline CDR1 and CDR2: GTSNPN and SVGIG (reference sequence). The CDR3 runs to 12 residues. Trimming left V 1 base short and J 8 bases short, with 8 bases between. The CDR3, as DNA: TGTGCCTGGAGTGGGGTGGGCGAAAAACTGTTTTTT. It specifies CAWSGVGEKLFF.

This chain joins TRBV30 and TRBJ2-5; no definite D call. V gave up 2 bases and J gave up 3 bases, with 10 bases separating them. Germline V gene lookup returns CDR1 GTSNPN and CDR2 SVGIG (reference sequence). The CDR3 is 13 amino acids. Here the CDR3 DNA reads TGTGCCTGGAGTTGGCACAGTGAAGAGACCCAGTACTTC. Translating gives CAWSWHSEETQYF.

This clone was detected a few times. This chain joins TRBV7-2 and TRBJ2-4, with 10 bases lining up with TRBD2. The CDR3 has 16 amino acids. The germline gives CDR1 SGHTA, CDR2 FQGNSA. The J segment lost 5 bases and the V segment lost 1 base, leaving 5 bases of the junction unmatched. The CDR3 protein is CASSLEGLAGENIQYF. The CDR3 DNA reads TGTGCCAGCAGCTTAGAGGGGCTAGCGGGAGAAAACATTCAGTACTTC.

V gene TRBV19 combines with J gene TRBJ2-1, with D possibly TRBD2 on 5 matching bases. The CDR3 totals 17 residues. Germline lookup yields CDR1 LNHDA and CDR2 SQIVND (reference sequence). V was cut by 3 bases and J by 0 bases, with 15 bases left in between. CDR3 loop: CASSIPFRGISYNEQFF. CDR3 sequence (DNA): TGTGCCAGTAGTATCCCTTTTCGGGGTATCTCCTACAATGAGCAGTTCTTC.

This clone has more than one count but fewer than ten. The DNA of the CDR3 is TGCAGCGGCCTAGAGGGGACCGAAGCTTTCTTT. It yields the protein CSGLEGTEAFF. This chain connects TRBV29-1 to TRBJ1-1, with a tentative D call TRBD1 (5 bases). Trimming left V 7 bases short and J 8 bases short, with 14 bases between. The V gene's germline CDR1 is SQVTM and CDR2 ANQGSEA. This CDR3 is 11 amino acids long.